This TCR beta chain was retrieved from a study of radiation and T cells in renal cell carcinoma. V dropped 4 bases and J dropped 7 bases, with 18 bases sitting between them. Germline CDR1 SGHRS, CDR2 YFSETQ. CDR3 length: 15 residues. Method: immunoSEQ multiplex PCR; TCRdb's copy keeps in-frame clones and lacks some. The sample carries roughly 130,000 clones, 85% to 90% recorded once. Noted time point: blood 2 weeks post-SBRT. The sample's treatment: 15 Gy SBRT to primary tumor, nephrectomy 4 weeks later. After SBRT, blood was collected at 2 and 4 weeks, plus baseline. The rearrangement links TRBV5-1 to TRBJ1-5, with no clear D. This clonotype originated in a woman in her sixties or seventies with renal cell carcinoma. The sample in question was blood, obtained from a patient whose treatment included radiotherapy and nephrectomy. This CDR3 is CASSPVDPSRQPQHF. CDR3 DNA sequence: TGCGCCAGCAGCCCCGTGGACCCCTCTAGGCAGCCCCAGCATTTT.